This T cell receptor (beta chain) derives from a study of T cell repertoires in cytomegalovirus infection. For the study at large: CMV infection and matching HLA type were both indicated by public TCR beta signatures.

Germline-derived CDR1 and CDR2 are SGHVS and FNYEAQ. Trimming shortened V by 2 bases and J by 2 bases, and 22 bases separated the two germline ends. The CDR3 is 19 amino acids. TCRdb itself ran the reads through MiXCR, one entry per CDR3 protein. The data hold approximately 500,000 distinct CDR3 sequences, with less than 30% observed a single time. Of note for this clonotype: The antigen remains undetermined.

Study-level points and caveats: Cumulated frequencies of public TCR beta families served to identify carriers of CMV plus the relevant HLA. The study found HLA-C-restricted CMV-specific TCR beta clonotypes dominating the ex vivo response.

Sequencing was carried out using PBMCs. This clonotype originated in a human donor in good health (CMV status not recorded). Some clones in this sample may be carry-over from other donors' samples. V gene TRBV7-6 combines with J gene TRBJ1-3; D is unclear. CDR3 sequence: CASSLYPSGSHRPGNTIYF. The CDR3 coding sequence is TGTGCCAGCAGCTTATACCCGTCCGGGTCCCATAGGCCTGGAAACACCATATATTTT.